The T cell receptor beta chain described here comes from a study of T cell changes during pregnancy in multiple sclerosis. Clones were sequenced by immunoSEQ multiplex PCR, and TCRdb holds only the in-frame ones, with some missing. The sample has some 60,000 clones; approximately 90% are singletons. This CDR3 has 12 amino acids. Germline V lookup: CDR1 MGHDK, CDR2 SYGVNS. V lost 3 bases, J lost 7 bases, and 8 bases lay in between. Sequencing used peripheral blood, obtained in the third trimester of pregnancy. The TCR was taken from a female donor in good health, enrolled as a control in a pregnancy study. The J gene is TRBJ2-3, the V gene TRBV25-1; tentative D call: TRBD1 (5 bases). CDR3 DNA: TGTGCCAGCAGTGACAGGGTCAATACGCAGTATTTT. As protein: CASSDRVNTQYF.